The rows below give T cell receptor beta chains drawn from one sample of a study of shared clonotypes between healthy human individuals. Profiled with immunoSEQ multiplex PCR; TCRdb holds only in-frame clones, not every one. Here the sample spans about 470,000 clones, about 85% being singletons. Sequencing used PBMCs. The receptors originated from a woman aged 40 to 50 in good health. Some clones in this sample may be carry-over from other donors' samples. CDR3s include the opening cysteine and the closing phenylalanine or tryptophan. The D gene is left open where the match is weak. Part of the rows lack a size; the others show once, few, many or a class for expanded clones.

v_call	d_call	j_call	clone_size	cdr3_nt	cdr3_aa
TRBV6-1	NA	TRBJ2-7	NA	TGTGCCAGCAGTGAAGCGCGGGGAGCGGGGCAGTACTTC	CASSEARGAGQYF
TRBV13	NA	TRBJ2-7	NA	TGTGCCAGCAGCAACCTGAGGACGGGAACCTACGAGCAGTACTTC	CASSNLRTGTYEQYF
TRBV7-2	NA	TRBJ1-5	NA	TGTGCCAGCAGCTTAGATCTCAATCAGCCCCAGCATTTT	CASSLDLNQPQHF
TRBV27	NA	TRBJ2-6	NA	TGTGCCAGCAGCGCCTCTGGGGCCAACGTCCTGACTTTC	CASSASGANVLTF
TRBV6-1	NA	TRBJ2-7	NA	TGTGCCAGCAGTGTCAGGAACGGGTATTACGAGCAGTACTTC	CASSVRNGYYEQYF
TRBV28	TRBD2	TRBJ2-1	many	TGTGCCAGCAGTTTATGGTCTCTAGCGGGAGGGCCGGGTGAGCAGTTCTTC	CASSLWSLAGGPGEQFF
TRBV10-3	NA	TRBJ2-5	NA	TGTGCCATCAGTGAACGGGAAGAGACCCAGTACTTC	CAISEREETQYF
TRBV7-2	NA	TRBJ2-7	NA	TGTGCCAGCAGCTCCAAAGGCGGCTGGACTTACGAGCAGTACTTC	CASSSKGGWTYEQYF
TRBV29-1	NA	TRBJ1-4	NA	TGCAGCGTTGAAGAGGGGGGAAAACTGTTTTTT	CSVEEGGKLFF
TRBV4-2	TRBD1	TRBJ1-5	NA	TGTGCCAGCAGCCAAGTGGGGACAGGGTCGCAGCCCCAGCATTTT	CASSQVGTGSQPQHF
TRBV4-1	NA	TRBJ2-7	NA	TGCGCCAGCAGCCGAGTTCCCCTACAGGGCTACGAGCAGTACTTC	CASSRVPLQGYEQYF
TRBV5-1	TRBD1	TRBJ2-1	few	TGCGCCAGCAGCTGGACAGGGTTCTCCCTCATCTACAATGAGCAGTTCTTC	CASSWTGFSLIYNEQFF
TRBV5-4	NA	TRBJ2-6	NA	TGTGCCAGCAGCCAGGACAGTAACTCTGGGGCCAACGTCCTGACTTTC	CASSQDSNSGANVLTF
TRBV7-3	TRBD1	TRBJ2-2	NA	TGTGCCAGCAGCCCCCGGGACAGGGGGCCCGGGGAGCTGTTTTTT	CASSPRDRGPGELFF
TRBV27	NA	TRBJ1-5	NA	TGTGCCAGCAGGGCGGGAGGGGTCAATCAGCCCCAGCATTTT	CASRAGGVNQPQHF
TRBV5-1	TRBD1	TRBJ1-5	NA	TGCGCCAGCAGTGTGACAGGGAATCCTAATCAGCCCCAGCATTTT	CASSVTGNPNQPQHF
TRBV10-2	NA	TRBJ2-3	NA	TGCGCCAGCAGTGACCCGGGGATTAGCACAGATACGCAGTATTTT	CASSDPGISTDTQYF
TRBV28	NA	TRBJ2-7	NA	TGTGCCAGCAGTACGGTGGCTAGCTCCTACGAGCAGTACTTC	CASSTVASSYEQYF
TRBV28	NA	TRBJ2-3	NA	TGTGCCAGCAGAGGACCCACAGATACGCAGTATTTT	CASRGPTDTQYF
TRBV18	NA	TRBJ1-4	NA	TGCGCCAGCTCACCATCTGGGAATGAAAAACTGTTTTTT	CASSPSGNEKLFF
TRBV15	TRBD1	TRBJ2-5	NA	TGTGCCACCAGCATCAGGGGGCGGGAGACCCAGTACTTC	CATSIRGRETQYF
TRBV5-5	TRBD1	TRBJ2-2	NA	TGTGCCAGCAGCCGACAGGGGGCGAACACCGGGGAGCTGTTTTTT	CASSRQGANTGELFF
TRBV6-1	NA	TRBJ2-5	many	TGTGCCAGCAGTGAAGCGGAGGGGGGGTTAGGGACCCAGTACTTC	CASSEAEGGLGTQYF
TRBV18	NA	TRBJ2-1	NA	TGTGCCAGCTCACCACCCTACTACAGGGAGACAACCAACAACAATGAGCAGTTCTTC	CASSPPYYRETTNNNEQFF